The present TCR beta chain was sequenced within a study of Graves' ophthalmopathy and Graves' hyperthyroidism (dated by TCRdb to the late 2010s). Looking at the study overall: Peripheral blood was collected at initial diagnosis, prior to any treatment. In total, 135 blood samples were TCR-sequenced: roughly 45 ophthalmopathy, around 75 hyperthyroidism and some 17 hyperthyroidism-to-ophthalmopathy patients. A discovery set of 100 patients (around 45 ophthalmopathy, 57 stable hyperthyroidism) was enrolled to explore V-J signatures distinguishing ophthalmopathy from hyperthyroidism. The approximately 97 discovery patients were randomly divided into training and test sets at a 7:3 ratio. To tell Graves' ophthalmopathy apart from Graves' hyperthyroidism, and to predict which patients would progress to ophthalmopathy, the study relied on TCR beta repertoire signatures. In five or six hyperthyroidism patients, the T-cell repertoire of thyroid tissue was compared with the T-cell repertoire of blood. Following sampling, methimazole starting at 30 mg daily was administered to hyperthyroidism patients, and high-dose intravenous methylprednisolone was administered to ophthalmopathy patients. An independent validation cohort comprised some 19 hyperthyroidism patients and over 15 patients who later progressed from hyperthyroidism to ophthalmopathy. Study-wide findings and limitations: No statistical method was used to predetermine the sample size, and group allocation was not hidden from the investigators. Among expanded thyroid clonotypes with frequency above 0.001, most also showed up in blood, which suggests that blood repertoires may reflect the thyroid immune response. Ophthalmopathy was separated from stable hyperthyroidism by the 13-signature model with more than 85% sensitivity and less than 82% specificity in cross-validation and with 80%/75% in the test set. In validation, the model predicted ophthalmopathy progression with nearly 71% sensitivity and approximately 78% specificity; eleven to twelve predicted patients were CT-confirmed with GO in a median of approximately 6.5 months.

This clonotype occurred many times. The clone's antigen remains unknown. It has no much larger one-base neighbor in the sample; base qualities were not kept. The germline V gene sets CDR1 to SGHRS and CDR2 to YFSETQ. The CDR3, cysteine through phenylalanine, is 13 amino acids long. The only DNA kept is the CDR3, 39 bases in frame from the first base. Trimming takes 3 bases from V and 3 bases from J, and the germline ends sit 9 bases apart. For repertoire sequencing, the TCR beta CDR3 regions were amplified from RNA transcripts. HTBI primers and the Qiagen OneStep RT-PCR kit were used in a first-round RT-PCR, which was followed by a second-round multiplex PCR, size selection and purification. Libraries were sequenced paired-end with 100 bp reads on an Illumina HiSeq2000. The paper's data handling went like this. SOAPnuke was used to process the reads, removing any read that contained adapters or uncalled bases, had a mean Phred below 15, or lacked an exact match to the constant primer or identifier. COPE v1.2.5 was used to merge the high-quality paired reads. Unique nucleotide sequences were defined as clonotypes and aligned to IMGT TRB V, D and J references using MiTCR v1.1. Only V-J combinations with frequency above 0.0001 were analysed, covering 99% to 99.2% of repertoires. For each V-J combination, a TCR clonal expansion and chaos score was defined as F50 clonal expansion divided by the chaos observed in the TCRdist matrix. Welch's t-statistics and random forest were used to reduce features to more than ten V-J combinations, which were fed into a naive Bayes classifier. The similarity between thyroid and blood repertoires was quantified using the Morisita-Horn index. Using fastp trimming at Q25 and MiXCR clonotype assembly, TCRdb reanalyzed the public sequencing data and kept in-frame beta chains. Rows are unified per CDR3 protein, each entry keeping the most common DNA and genes. These V and J calls derive from TCRdb rather than the authors' analysis. The sample has 400,000 to 450,000 distinct CDR3 sequences on record, around a fifth of them singletons. Around 3.1% of the sample goes to the ten largest clones.

Hyperthyroidism was considered stable if no progression to ophthalmopathy occurred within 18 months of follow-up. The hyperthyroidism patients were 18 to 65 years old and newly diagnosed, with a disease duration of less than 2 months. Patients with other autoimmune diseases, uncontrolled infections, pregnancy or lactation were excluded from the study. Clinical symptoms, serum thyroxine, TRAb, thyroid ultrasound and orbital computed tomography formed the basis of the diagnosis. PBMCs were isolated from more than 9 ml of fresh peripheral blood by Ficoll-Paque density gradient centrifugation. Trizol reagent was used to extract the total RNA, and its quality was then checked on an Agilent 2100 Bioanalyzer.

The chain links TRBV5-1 with TRBJ2-5, with no confidently assigned D gene. The clonotype was recovered from a woman in her late teens or twenties with stable Graves' hyperthyroidism. Donor details come from another sample of the same person, matched by shared clones. Material for sequencing was peripheral blood. The CDR3 protein sequence reads: CASSSGQEETQYF. At the DNA level, the sequence is TGCGCCAGCAGCTCGGGCCAGGAAGAGACCCAGTACTTC.